Listed below are T cell receptor beta chains from one sample, sequenced in a study of glioma-infiltrating T cells. A single record per CDR3 protein comes from TCRdb applying MiXCR to the multiplex PCR reads. The sample consists of about 400,000 distinct CDR3 sequences, 41% of them appearing once. Sequencing used glioma tissue, nonneoplastic brain tissue, or PBMCs (not recorded which). These TCRs come from a human donor with low-grade glioma or glioblastoma, undergoing nonglioma brain surgery, or in good health (not recorded which). The CDR3 runs from the conserved cysteine through the conserved F or W. The D gene is left open where the match is weak. Clone size is given for some rows only: seen once, a few or many times, or a class if the clone is expanded.

V	D	size	J	CDR3	DNA
TRBV27	-	many	TRBJ1-2	CASRWQGSGYTF	TGTGCCAGCCGGTGGCAGGGTAGTGGCTACACCTTC
TRBV4-2	-	-	TRBJ1-2	CASSSGITYGYTF	TGTGCCAGCAGCTCGGGAATTACCTATGGCTACACCTTC
TRBV7-2	-	-	TRBJ2-7	CASSLGGDRLVYEQYF	TGTGCCAGCAGCTTAGGTGGAGACCGACTTGTCTACGAGCAGTACTTC
TRBV11-1	-	-	TRBJ2-2	CASSSPFGGGENTGELFF	TGTGCCAGCAGCTCTCCCTTCGGGGGAGGAGAGAACACCGGGGAGCTGTTTTTT
TRBV6-2/TRBV6-3	-	-	TRBJ2-7	CASSYESQGDFYEQYF	TGTGCCAGCAGTTACGAATCGCAGGGGGACTTCTACGAGCAGTACTTC
TRBV7-2	-	few	TRBJ2-3	CASSLEAAQATQYF	TGTGCCAGCAGCTTGGAGGCCGCACAGGCGACGCAGTATTTT
TRBV28	TRBD2	few	TRBJ2-1	CASSPGTSLNEQFF	TGTGCCAGCAGTCCCGGGACTAGTTTGAATGAGCAGTTCTTC
TRBV29-1	TRBD2	-	TRBJ2-7	CSVEASGRGEQYF	TGCAGCGTTGAGGCTAGCGGGAGGGGCGAGCAGTACTTC
TRBV6-2/TRBV6-3	-	many	TRBJ1-5	CASSYPGHLRSNQPQHF	TGTGCCAGCAGTTACCCCGGACATCTTCGTAGCAATCAGCCCCAGCATTTT
TRBV28	TRBD1	many	TRBJ2-1	CASSSGQRKNEQFF	TGTGCCAGCAGTTCGGGACAGCGAAAGAATGAGCAGTTCTTC
TRBV4-1	-	few	TRBJ2-1	CASSQEWWSVEQFF	TGCGCCAGCAGCCAAGAATGGTGGAGCGTTGAGCAGTTCTTC
TRBV25-1	-	few	TRBJ2-7	CASSEAPGYYEQYF	TGTGCCAGCAGTGAGGCTCCAGGGTACTACGAGCAGTACTTC
TRBV5-4	TRBD2	-	TRBJ2-1	CASSRLAGITSYNEQFF	TGTGCCAGCAGCAGACTAGCGGGTATTACATCCTACAATGAGCAGTTCTTC
TRBV7-9	-	-	TRBJ1-2	CASSLGGQGSYGYTF	TGTGCCAGCAGCTTAGGTGGACAAGGCTCCTATGGCTACACCTTC
TRBV6-2/TRBV6-3	-	few	TRBJ2-4	CASTSIKGVGKNIKYF	TGTGCCAGCACCTCGATCAAAGGGGTTGGCAAAAACATTAAGTACTTC
TRBV7-2	-	-	TRBJ1-4	CASSLQPGVNEKLFF	TGTGCCAGCAGCTTACAGCCTGGGGTTAATGAAAAACTGTTTTTT
TRBV6-5	TRBD2	many	TRBJ2-1	CASSYSSPAGGLEQFF	TGTGCCAGCAGTTACTCGAGTCCAGCGGGAGGGCTTGAGCAGTTCTTC
TRBV7-2	TRBD1	-	TRBJ2-2	CASSLYGQGDTGELFF	TGTGCCAGCAGCTTATATGGGCAGGGGGACACCGGGGAGCTGTTTTTT
TRBV25-1	-	many	TRBJ2-5	CASSERWVETQYF	TGTGCCAGCAGTGAACGGTGGGTGGAGACCCAGTACTTC
TRBV28	TRBD1	-	TRBJ1-1	CASKTGATEAFF	TGTGCCAGCAAGACAGGGGCCACTGAAGCTTTCTTT
TRBV2	-	-	TRBJ2-1	CASSEGRHRGREFF	TGTGCCAGCAGTGAGGGGCGGCACAGGGGGAGGGAGTTCTTC
TRBV20-1	TRBD1	-	TRBJ1-5	CSAETGSNQPQHF	TGCAGTGCTGAGACAGGGAGCAATCAGCCCCAGCATTTT
TRBV7-2	TRBD1	few	TRBJ2-3	CAVATGVSDTQYF	TGTGCCGTCGCTACAGGGGTATCAGATACGCAGTATTTT
TRBV4-3	-	-	TRBJ1-2	CASSQRNVWEGDYGYTF	TGCGCCAGCAGCCAAAGGAATGTGTGGGAGGGGGACTATGGCTACACCTTC